Listed here are 16 T cell receptor beta chains from one sample, sequenced in a study of cytomegalovirus exposure and HLA in healthy donors. Primers: 60 Vbeta forward and 13 Jbeta reverse. Clones were sequenced by immunoSEQ multiplex PCR, and TCRdb holds only the in-frame ones, with some missing. The sample records around 130,000 clones, more than 80% being singletons. The sample was PBMCs. These receptors were collected from a man in his forties in good health and CMV-seronegative.

The J gene is TRBJ1-1, the V gene TRBV25-1; 8 bases match TRBD1. The CDR3 loop spans 13 amino acids. J lost 9 bases, V lost 3 bases, and 6 bases had no gene match. Germline V gives CDR1 MGHDK, CDR2 SYGVNS. The CDR3 DNA is TGTGCCAGCAGTGAGGACAGGGCGGATCAAGCTTTCTTT. It codes for CASSEDRADQAFF. Full variable domain (rest looked up from reference TRBV25-1 and TRBJ1-1): EADIYQTPRYLVIGTGKKITLECSQTMGHDKMYWYQQDPGMELHLIHYSYGVNSTEKGDLSSESTVSRIRTEHFPLTLESARPSHTSQYLCASSEDRADQAFFGQGTRLTVV.

V and J are TRBV6-1 and TRBJ1-2, with 10 nucleotides matching TRBD1. Germline V gene lookup returns CDR1 MNHNS and CDR2 SASEGT. Losses at the gene ends were 5 bases for V and 2 bases for J; bases not matched to a gene: 5. There are 15 residues in the CDR3. CDR3 residues: CASSTRDRGNYGYTF. CDR3 coding DNA: TGTGCCAGCAGTACCCGGGACAGGGGAAACTATGGCTACACCTTC.

As to this clone: At one boundary the junction diverges from the germline segment, which might be a read error. The chain has TRBV28 and TRBJ2-4, with 9 bases aligning to TRBD1. The CDR3 length is 15 residues. From germline, CDR1 is MDHEN and CDR2 SYDVKM. Here the CDR3 reads CASSLRTGVENSQYF. The CDR3 coding sequence is TGTGCCAGCAGTCTCCGGACAGGGGTGGAAAACAGTCAGTACTTC.

This clone showed up just once. The rearrangement links TRBV30 to TRBJ1-3; D gene unclear. The CDR3 is 14 amino acids. The germline V gene encodes CDR1 GTSNPN and CDR2 SVGIG (reference sequence). V was pared by 3 bases and J by 0 bases, with 9 bases between. CDR3 DNA: TGTGCCTGGAGGGAGACGGTCTCTGGAAACACCATATATTTT. Its translation: CAWRETVSGNTIYF.

This chain joins TRBV13 and TRBJ1-1, with 9 bases lining up with TRBD1. The CDR3 contains 15 residues. V shed 5 bases and J 0 bases; nucleotides not matched to a gene: 4. CDR1 is PRHDT, CDR2 FYEKMQ, per germline (reference sequence). Written as DNA, the CDR3 is TGTGCCAGCAGCACCAGACAGGGGGTGAACACTGAAGCTTTCTTT. Translating gives CASSTRQGVNTEAFF.

V and J are TRBV7-2 and TRBJ2-3; 13 positions agree with TRBD2. CDR3 length: 14 residues. Per germline, CDR1 SGHTA and CDR2 FQGNSA. V was pared by 5 bases and J by 6 bases, with 2 bases of the junction left unmatched. CDR3 DNA: TGTGCCAGCAGCGCGACTAGCGGGAGGGATACGCAGTATTTT. Translating gives CASSATSGRDTQYF.

V gene TRBV19 combines with J gene TRBJ1-2; 7 bases are a match to TRBD1. The CDR3 is 17 amino acids. J gave up 0 bases and V 8 bases, and 15 bases lay outside the gene matches. Germline CDR1 is LNHDA and CDR2 is SQIVND (reference sequence). CDR3 nucleotide sequence: TGTGCCAGTTTGGACAGGACAAAGGCCCGAGCTAACTATGGCTACACCTTC. This sequence encodes CASLDRTKARANYGYTF. Looking up the rest from reference TRBV19 and TRBJ1-2 gives the full variable domain: DGGITQSPKYLFRKEGQNVTLSCEQNLNHDAMYWYRQDPGQGLRLIYYSQIVNDFQKGDIAEGYSVSREKKESFPLTVTSAQKNPTAFYLCASLDRTKARANYGYTFGSGTRLTVV.

V and J are TRBV6-5 and TRBJ2-1; unclear D gene. CDR3 length: 13 residues. Trimming took 5 bases from V and 6 from J, leaving 11 bases between them. The germline gives CDR1 MNHEY, CDR2 SVGAGI. CDR3 loop: CASSNFRLNEQFF. CDR3 DNA: TGTGCCAGCAGTAACTTCCGACTCAATGAGCAGTTCTTC.

The chain uses TRBV28 and TRBJ1-5; no firm D call. The CDR3 has 16 amino acids. The germline CDR1 and CDR2 sequences are MDHEN and SYDVKM. V shed 3 bases and J shed 2 bases, with 14 bases lying between them. The CDR3 sequence is CASSFPLSRGNQPQHF. The CDR3 coding sequence is TGTGCCAGCAGTTTTCCCCTAAGCCGGGGCAATCAGCCCCAGCATTTT.

The chain carries TRBV6-5 and TRBJ2-1; 7 nucleotides agree with TRBD2. The CDR3 has 16 amino acids. Germline CDR1 reads MNHEY; CDR2 reads SVGAGI. V shed 0 bases and J 3 bases; nucleotides not matched to a gene: 5. The CDR3 DNA reads TGTGCCAGCAGTTACTCGAAGGTAGCGGGCTACAATGAGCAGTTCTTC. This codes for CASSYSKVAGYNEQFF.

The rearrangement joins TRBV28 to TRBJ1-2, with D tentatively TRBD1 (6 bases). CDR3 length: 17 residues. CDR1 MDHEN and CDR2 SYDVKM come from the germline V gene. V lost 5 bases, J lost 0 bases, and 19 bases lay in between. DNA of the CDR3: TGTGCCAGCAGTCCACAGGGATTCTCCCTTCCTAACTATGGCTACACCTTC. Amino acid sequence: CASSPQGFSLPNYGYTF.

This rearrangement joins TRBV7-2 to TRBJ2-1; D is perhaps TRBD2 (6 bases). Per germline, CDR1 SGHTA and CDR2 FQGNSA. CDR3 length equals 13 residues. Deletions cut 5 bases from V and 15 bases from J, with 20 bases between. The CDR3 is CASSVRRDGGSFF. DNA of the CDR3: TGTGCCAGCAGCGTCCGCAGGGACGGGGGTTCGTTCTTC.

This chain uses TRBV7-2 with TRBJ2-3; 7 bases fit TRBD2. Trimming at V came to 6 bases and at J to 3 bases, leaving 12 bases not matched to a gene. This CDR3 contains 16 residues. Per the germline V gene, CDR1 is SGHTA and CDR2 is FQGNSA. The CDR3 DNA reads TGTGCCAGCAGGCGTGGGAGCGGGATGGGAACAGATACGCAGTATTTT. Residues: CASRRGSGMGTDTQYF.

The rearrangement joins TRBV30 to TRBJ2-1, with 9 bases matching TRBD2. The germline CDR1 and CDR2 sequences are GTSNPN and SVGIG (reference sequence). The trim removed 1 base at V and 7 bases at J, leaving 20 bases unmatched. CDR3 length: 19 residues. CDR3 sequence reads: CAWSDKRPRLAGLANEQFF. The DNA for the CDR3 is TGTGCCTGGAGTGATAAACGTCCTCGCCTAGCGGGGTTAGCTAATGAGCAGTTCTTC.

DNA of the CDR3: TGTGCCAGCAGCCCGAATGGGGCTCAACCTTTGGATGGCTACACCTTC. Protein product: CASSPNGAQPLDGYTF. The rearrangement joins TRBV7-2 to TRBJ1-2, with D tentatively TRBD1 (5 bases). The CDR3 is 16 residues long. V dropped 5 bases and J dropped 6 bases, with 22 bases sitting between them. Per germline, CDR1 SGHTA and CDR2 FQGNSA.

V and J are TRBV6-1 and TRBJ2-1; 9 bases are shared with TRBD1. The ends lost 7 bases at V and 5 bases at J; junction bases unmatched: 3. Germline V gives CDR1 MNHNS, CDR2 SASEGT. This CDR3 spans 13 amino acids. The DNA of the CDR3 is TGTGCCAGCACGGGACAGGGACACAATGAGCAGTTCTTC. Its translation: CASTGQGHNEQFF.